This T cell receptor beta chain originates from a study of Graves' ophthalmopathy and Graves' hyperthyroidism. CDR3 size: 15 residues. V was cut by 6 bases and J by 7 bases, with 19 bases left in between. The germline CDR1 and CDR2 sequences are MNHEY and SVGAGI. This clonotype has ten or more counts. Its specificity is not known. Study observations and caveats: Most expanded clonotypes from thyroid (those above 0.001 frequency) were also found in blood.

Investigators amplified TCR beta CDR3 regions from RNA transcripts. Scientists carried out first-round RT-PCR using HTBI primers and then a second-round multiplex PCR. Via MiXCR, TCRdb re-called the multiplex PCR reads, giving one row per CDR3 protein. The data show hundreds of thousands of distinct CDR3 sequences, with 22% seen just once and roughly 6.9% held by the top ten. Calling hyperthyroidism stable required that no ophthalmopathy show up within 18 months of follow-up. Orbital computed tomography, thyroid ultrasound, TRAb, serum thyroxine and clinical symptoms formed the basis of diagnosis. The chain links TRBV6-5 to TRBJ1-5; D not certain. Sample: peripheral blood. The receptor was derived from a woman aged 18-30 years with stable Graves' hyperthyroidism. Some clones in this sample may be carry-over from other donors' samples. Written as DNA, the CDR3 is TGTGCCAGCAGGGGCGGGTTAGGGTCTGGGCAGCCCCAGCATTTT. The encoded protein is CASRGGLGSGQPQHF.